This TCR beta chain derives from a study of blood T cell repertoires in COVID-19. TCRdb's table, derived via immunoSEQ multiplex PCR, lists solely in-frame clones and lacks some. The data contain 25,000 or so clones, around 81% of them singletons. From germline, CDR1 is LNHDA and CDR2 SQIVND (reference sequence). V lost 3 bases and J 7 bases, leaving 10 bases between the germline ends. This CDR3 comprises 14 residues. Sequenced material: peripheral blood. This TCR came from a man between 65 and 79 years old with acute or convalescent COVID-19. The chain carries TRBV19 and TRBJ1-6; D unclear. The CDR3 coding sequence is TGTGCCAGTAGTATGTCTACTACCAATTCACCCCTCCACTTT. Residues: CASSMSTTNSPLHF. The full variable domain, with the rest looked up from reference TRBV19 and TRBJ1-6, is DGGITQSPKYLFRKEGQNVTLSCEQNLNHDAMYWYRQDPGQGLRLIYYSQIVNDFQKGDIAEGYSVSREKKESFPLTVTSAQKNPTAFYLCASSMSTTNSPLHFGNGTRLTVT.